This T cell receptor beta chain was obtained from a study of human T cells and chemical hapten exposure. Looking at the study overall: Per-sample TCR yield variability stemmed mainly from small pooled library volume differences.

For the library, individual cDNA molecules each received unique molecular identifiers. Original analysis: Samples contained a median of about 96,000 TCRs, with a range of roughly 20,000 to 700,000. TCRdb fed the RACE reads into MiXCR, producing one record per CDR3 protein. TCRdb, not the original authors, processed these V and J calls. The repertoire holds roughly 360,000 distinct CDR3 sequences, with 4.8% as singletons. Time point: patch test 1, 2 weeks after DPC sensitization. Stated treatment: therapeutic diphenylcyclopropenone sensitization with weekly scalp DPC. It was unfractionated whole blood from which total RNA was extracted. CDR1 is SGHRS and CDR2 is YFSETQ in the germline V gene. The length of the CDR3 is 15 residues. V shed 5 bases and J 5 bases; nucleotides not matched to a gene: 8.

The sequence derives from a woman aged 45-59 years with alopecia areata. Some clones in this sample may be carry-over from other donors' samples. The chain combines TRBV5-1 with TRBJ2-5, with 11 bases identical to TRBD2. Sequences were derived from whole blood, sampled in connection with sensitization to the hapten diphenylcyclopropenone (DPC). The CDR3 region has the DNA TGCGCCAGCAGACTACTAGCGGGAGATTTGGAGACCCAGTACTTC. Its protein product is CASRLLAGDLETQYF.